The 14 T cell receptor beta chains below come from one sample, sequenced in a study of blood T cell repertoires in COVID-19. Measured with immunoSEQ multiplex PCR; TCRdb has only the in-frame clones, and not every one. In the table there are some 150,000 clones, approximately 86% of which are singletons. Specimen: peripheral blood. The receptor source for this set is a woman of 80 years or more in a cohort sampled during active or convalescent COVID-19.

The V gene is TRBV4-3, the J gene TRBJ2-3, with 10 nucleotides matching TRBD1. Germline-derived CDR1 and CDR2 are LGHNA and YSLEER. V trimming: 1 base; J trimming: 1 base; junction bases outside the gene matches: 11. The CDR3 is 19 residues long. CDR3: CASSQAPGTGEFRTDTQYF. The CDR3, as DNA: TGCGCCAGCAGCCAAGCCCCCGGGACAGGGGAGTTTCGCACAGATACGCAGTATTTT.

V gene TRBV4-1 combines with J gene TRBJ2-4; D is perhaps TRBD2 (6 bases). CDR1 and CDR2 (germline): MGHRA, YSYEKL. Trimming removed 1 base from V and 1 base from J, with 14 bases in between. The CDR3 sequence is 17 residues long. The CDR3 here is CASSQGWGRSAKNIQYF. The DNA of the CDR3 is TGCGCCAGCAGCCAAGGGTGGGGGAGGTCGGCCAAAAACATTCAGTACTTC.

The rearrangement links TRBV30 to TRBJ1-4; the D is unclear. With 3 bases removed from V and 0 bases from J, the gap between germline ends came to 8 bases. Looked up from germline, CDR1 is GTSNPN and CDR2 is SVGIG (reference sequence). CDR3 length: 14 amino acids. The CDR3 sequence: CAWRAGATNEKLFF. The CDR3 region has the DNA TGTGCCTGGAGGGCGGGAGCAACTAATGAAAAACTGTTTTTT.

The chain is built from TRBV7-2 and TRBJ2-5; 8 bases are shared with TRBD2. From germline, CDR1 is SGHTA and CDR2 FQGNSA. V was pared by 0 bases and J by 0 bases, with 12 bases of the junction left unmatched. The CDR3 sequence is 19 residues long. CDR3 region: CASSLALRSGGLYQETQYF. DNA for the CDR3: TGTGCCAGCAGCTTAGCCCTAAGGAGCGGGGGTCTGTACCAAGAGACCCAGTACTTC.

The chain uses TRBV6-1 and TRBJ2-7; 10 nucleotides agree with TRBD2. Germline CDR1 MNHNS, CDR2 SASEGT. The CDR3 spans 14 residues. The J segment lost 5 bases and the V segment lost 6 bases, leaving 7 bases of the junction unmatched. The CDR3, as DNA: TGTGCCAGCAGCCTGGGACTAGCGATCAACGAGCAGTACTTC. Its translation: CASSLGLAINEQYF.

The DNA of the CDR3 is TGTGCCAGCAGTTACGGGGGACTAGCGGGGAGCTCCTACGAGCAGTACGTC. As protein: CASSYGGLAGSSYEQYV. The chain recombines TRBV6-2 or TRBV6-3 with TRBJ2-7; 13 nucleotides agree with TRBD2. The CDR3 has 17 residues. The trim removed 2 bases at V and 0 bases at J, leaving 4 bases unmatched. Germline assignment: CDR1 MNHEY and CDR2 SVGEGT.

The chain is built from TRBV30 and TRBJ1-2; 8 positions match TRBD1. With V trimmed by 0 bases and J by 3 bases, 6 bases remained unmatched. CDR1 is GTSNPN and CDR2 is SVGIG in the germline V gene (reference sequence). The CDR3 extends over 15 amino acids. In DNA form, the CDR3 reads TGTGCCTGGAGTGTGGACAGGGTAGATCACTATGGCTACACCTTC. This codes for CAWSVDRVDHYGYTF.

The chain recombines TRBV19 with TRBJ1-1; tentative D call: TRBD1 (5 bases). Trimming pared 8 bases from V and 0 bases from J, leaving 19 bases between. The CDR3 is 16 residues long. CDR1 and CDR2 (germline): LNHDA, SQIVND (reference sequence). CDR3 bases: TGTGCCAGTGGGGAACTCAGCGGGGCTTTGAACACTGAAGCTTTCTTT. This translates into CASGELSGALNTEAFF.

This chain joins TRBV24-1 and TRBJ2-1; 7 bases match TRBD1. The CDR3 spans 13 residues. Germline V gives CDR1 KGHDR, CDR2 SFDVKD. The ends lost 3 bases at V and 7 bases at J; junction bases unmatched: 2. The CDR3 DNA reads TGTGCCACCAGTGATACAGGGGAGAATGAGCAGTTCTTC. Amino acids: CATSDTGENEQFF.

The rearrangement joins TRBV19 to TRBJ2-1; D call uncertain. V lost 4 bases to trimming and J lost 0 bases, with 13 bases between them. CDR1 is LNHDA, CDR2 SQIVND, per germline (reference sequence). The CDR3 spans 16 residues. The CDR3 DNA is TGTGCCAGTAGTACACATGGGCAAAGCTCCTACAATGAGCAGTTCTTC. This gives the protein CASSTHGQSSYNEQFF.

V and J are TRBV5-1 and TRBJ1-6, with 7 bases that match TRBD1. This CDR3 is 16 amino acids long. Germline CDR1 reads SGHRS; CDR2 reads YFSETQ. J lost 8 bases, V lost 0 bases, and 8 bases had no gene match. The CDR3 reads CASSLESGGIDSPLHF. CDR3 coding DNA: TGCGCCAGCAGCTTGGAGTCAGGGGGGATTGATTCACCCCTCCACTTT.

A single count supports this clone. This chain joins TRBV5-1 and TRBJ2-3; TRBD2 agrees at 7 bases. The ends lost 1 base at V and 1 base at J; junction bases unmatched: 3. Germline V gene data show CDR1 as SGHRS and CDR2 as YFSETQ. This CDR3 has 15 amino acids. CDR3 loop: CASSLFLAGTDTQYF. The DNA for the CDR3 is TGCGCCAGCAGCTTGTTTCTAGCGGGCACAGATACGCAGTATTTT.

The chain couples TRBV27 to TRBJ1-2; 8 positions match TRBD1. Germline-derived CDR1 and CDR2 are MNHEY and SMNVEV (reference sequence). Trimming cost V 4 bases and J 3 bases; bases outside gene matches: 4. The CDR3 loop spans 14 amino acids. The CDR3 DNA reads as TGTGCCAGCAGTTCATCGACAGGGGACTATGGCTACACCTTC. This translates into CASSSSTGDYGYTF.

This sequence joins TRBV11-3 and TRBJ1-1; TRBD1 matches 8 bases. V lost 5 bases and J lost 4; bases outside the gene matches: 9. The CDR3 runs 15 residues. CDR1 and CDR2 (germline): SGHNT, YENEEA. The CDR3 nucleotides are TGTGCCAGCAGCCTCCGGACAGGGAGTGTCACTGAAGCTTTCTTT. This sequence encodes CASSLRTGSVTEAFF.